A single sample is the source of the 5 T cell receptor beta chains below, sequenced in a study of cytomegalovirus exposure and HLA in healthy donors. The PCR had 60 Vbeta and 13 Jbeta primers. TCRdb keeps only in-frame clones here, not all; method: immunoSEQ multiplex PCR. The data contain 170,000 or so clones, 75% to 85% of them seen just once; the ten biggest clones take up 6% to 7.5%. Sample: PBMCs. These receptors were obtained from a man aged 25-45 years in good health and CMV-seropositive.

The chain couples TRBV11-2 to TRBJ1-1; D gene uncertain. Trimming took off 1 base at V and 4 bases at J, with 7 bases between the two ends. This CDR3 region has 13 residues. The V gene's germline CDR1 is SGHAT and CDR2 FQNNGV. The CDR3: CASSLVASTEAFF. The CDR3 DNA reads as TGTGCCAGCAGCTTAGTGGCAAGCACTGAAGCTTTCTTT.

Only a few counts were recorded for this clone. The CDR3 here is CASSLASQGPWEQYF. The CDR3 DNA is TGTGCCAGCAGCTTAGCGTCCCAGGGGCCCTGGGAGCAGTACTTC. The rearrangement joins TRBV7-2 to TRBJ2-7; tentatively, D is TRBD1 (6 bases). V lost 0 bases and J lost 7, with 16 bases in between. CDR1 is SGHTA, CDR2 FQGNSA, per germline. CDR3 length: 15 residues.

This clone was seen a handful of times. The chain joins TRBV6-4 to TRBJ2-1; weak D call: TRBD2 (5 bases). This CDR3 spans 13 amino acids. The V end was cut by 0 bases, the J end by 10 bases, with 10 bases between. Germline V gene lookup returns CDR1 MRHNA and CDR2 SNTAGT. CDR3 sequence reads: CASSDSGLGEQFF. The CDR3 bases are TGTGCCAGCAGTGACTCAGGACTCGGGGAGCAGTTCTTC.

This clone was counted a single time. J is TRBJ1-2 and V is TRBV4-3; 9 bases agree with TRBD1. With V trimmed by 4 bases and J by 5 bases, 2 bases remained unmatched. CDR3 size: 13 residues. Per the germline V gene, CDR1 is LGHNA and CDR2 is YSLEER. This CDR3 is CASSLDRGYGYTF. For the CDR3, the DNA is TGCGCCAGCAGCCTGGACAGGGGATATGGCTACACCTTC.

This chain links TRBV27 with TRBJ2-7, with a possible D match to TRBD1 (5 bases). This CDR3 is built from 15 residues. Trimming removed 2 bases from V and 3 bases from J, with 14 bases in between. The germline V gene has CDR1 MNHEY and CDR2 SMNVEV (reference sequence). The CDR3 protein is CASSLGGQAFYEQYF. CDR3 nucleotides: TGTGCCAGCAGTTTAGGCGGACAAGCTTTCTACGAGCAGTACTTC.